This T cell receptor beta chain was captured in a study of T cell repertoires in cytomegalovirus infection. Across the whole study: The public TCR beta signatures pointed to both CMV infection and matching HLA type. Broader study findings: Clonotypes of TCR beta that were HLA-C-restricted and CMV-specific dominated the ex vivo response.

TCRdb processed the reads anew with MiXCR; each CDR3 protein has one entry. The repertoire holds roughly 320,000 distinct CDR3 sequences, 8% to 9.5% seen once, with 3.5% to 4.5% in the top ten. In this sample, this clonotype turned up many times. Its matching antigen is unknown. The V gene end was trimmed by 8 bases and the J gene end by 3 bases; junction bases not matched to a gene: 17. Germline CDR1 reads MNHEY; CDR2 reads SMNVEV (reference sequence). The CDR3 extends over 19 amino acids. The chain employs TRBV27 and TRBJ2-1; 12 bases map to TRBD1. The receptor was isolated from a human donor in good health (CMV status not recorded). Some clones in this sample may be carry-over from other donors' samples. Sequencing was done on a sample of PBMCs. In nucleotides, the CDR3 is TGTGCCAGCCACAAGGGACTGGGACAGGGGGCTAGCGGCTACAATGAGCAGTTCTTC. It translates to CASHKGLGQGASGYNEQFF.